This TCR beta chain was observed in a study of spatial heterogeneity in lung cancer. Across the study: Mean representation of each unique TCR and UMI combination in the raw reads exceeded 8.5 occurrences. Whole-study findings and limits: Ubiquitous expanded tumor TCRs surfaced in blood more at resection than they did at follow-up.

As to time point: sample taken at primary tumor resection. Whole RNA obtained from tumor, nontumor lung or frozen PBMC underwent sequencing without sorting. The donor group consisted of 55 to 85 patients who had untreated, early-stage non-small cell lung cancer. Every molecule of TCR cDNA had its own unique molecular identifier. TCRdb passed the 5' RACE reads through MiXCR, listing each CDR3 protein once. This sample has about 45,000 distinct CDR3 sequences, with about an eighth found just once. V lost 4 bases and J 5 bases, leaving 14 bases between the germline ends. Germline V gives CDR1 GTSNPN, CDR2 SVGIG (reference sequence). The CDR3 contains 13 residues. This clonotype has ten or more counts. The antigen is not known.

This receptor was identified in a female donor with early-stage non-small cell lung cancer. V gene TRBV30 combines with J gene TRBJ2-5, with D unclear. Sequencing used PBMCs, obtained at surgery. The CDR3 DNA reads as TGTGCCTGGACCGCCAGTGTAGGGGAGACCCAGTACTTC. Translated: CAWTASVGETQYF.